Listed below are T cell receptor beta chains from one sample, sequenced in a study of cytomegalovirus exposure and HLA in healthy donors. Here immunoSEQ multiplex PCR was the method, and the copy in TCRdb shows in-frame clones only, minus some. The table includes 150,000 to 160,000 clones, roughly 90% detected once. Sequenced: PBMCs. These receptors were obtained from a man aged 18 to 30 in good health and CMV-seropositive. The CDR3 runs from the conserved cysteine through the conserved F or W. The D gene is left open where the match is weak. Not every row has a clone size; where given, it reads once, few, many or a size class.

>NA|NA|TRBJ1-2|TRBV18
CASSSDGGLGYTF
TGTGCCAGCTCATCGGACGGAGGGCTAGGCTACACCTTC
>NA|NA|TRBJ1-3|TRBV4-1
CASSQEDRNSGNTIYF
TGCGCCAGCAGCCAGGAAGACAGGAACTCTGGAAACACCATATATTTT
>NA|few|TRBJ1-2|TRBV7-9
CASSFGNRRGNTF
TGTGCCAGCAGCTTTGGGAACAGAAGGGGAAACACCTTC
>TRBD2|NA|TRBJ2-1|TRBV11-2
CASSPPGLAGWSEQFF
TGTGCCAGCAGCCCGCCGGGACTAGCGGGATGGAGTGAGCAGTTCTTC
>TRBD1|few|TRBJ1-1|TRBV27
CASSPGQGGPRGAFF
TGTGCCAGCAGCCCCGGACAGGGAGGCCCAAGGGGGGCTTTCTTT
>TRBD2|NA|TRBJ2-1|TRBV7-2
CASSLTSGRYNEQFF
TGTGCCAGCAGCTTGACTAGCGGGAGGTACAATGAGCAGTTCTTC
>TRBD2|NA|TRBJ2-3|TRBV7-9
CASSPRLAGAPDTQYF
TGTGCCAGCAGCCCGAGACTAGCGGGAGCTCCAGATACGCAGTATTTT
>NA|NA|TRBJ1-2|TRBV10-3
CAISESPQGQKRGYTF
TGTGCCATCAGTGAGTCGCCCCAGGGGCAGAAAAGGGGCTACACCTTC
>TRBD2|NA|TRBJ2-3|TRBV29-1
CSAKLAGKTSSTDTQYF
TGCAGCGCCAAATTAGCGGGGAAAACTTCTAGCACAGATACGCAGTATTTT
>TRBD1|NA|TRBJ2-7|TRBV19
CASSTGTDYEQYF
TGTGCCAGTAGTACCGGGACAGACTACGAGCAGTACTTC
>TRBD2|NA|TRBJ2-7|TRBV5-4
CASSFAGGAYEQYF
TGTGCCAGCAGCTTTGCGGGGGGTGCCTACGAGCAGTACTTC
>TRBD2|NA|TRBJ2-7|TRBV9
CASSVASGTSLDEQYF
TGTGCCAGCAGCGTAGCTAGCGGGACTAGTCTAGACGAGCAGTACTTC
>TRBD1|NA|TRBJ1-2|TRBV11-1
CASSLEPLDRGYGYTF
TGTGCCAGCAGCTTAGAACCCCTGGACAGGGGGTATGGCTACACCTTC
>TRBD1|NA|TRBJ1-3|TRBV4-3
CASSRSGTAGNTIYF
TGCGCCAGCAGCCGTTCGGGGACAGCTGGAAACACCATATATTTT
>NA|once|TRBJ1-1|TRBV30
CAWSPLTGPETEAFF
TGTGCCTGGAGTCCACTAACAGGGCCGGAGACTGAAGCTTTCTTT
>TRBD1|NA|TRBJ1-1|TRBV19
CAGSIQGGTTEAFF
TGTGCGGGGTCGATCCAGGGGGGTACCACTGAAGCTTTCTTT
>TRBD1|NA|TRBJ2-7|TRBV13
CASSPPTGASSYEQYF
TGTGCCAGCAGCCCCCCGACAGGGGCTAGCTCCTACGAGCAGTACTTC
>TRBD1|once|TRBJ2-1|TRBV25-1
CASSDIQGVSSYNEQFF
TGTGCCAGCAGTGATATCCAGGGGGTAAGCTCCTACAATGAGCAGTTCTTC
>TRBD2|NA|TRBJ2-1|TRBV6-6
CASSPGLSGGLNEQFF
TGTGCCAGCAGCCCAGGGCTTAGCGGGGGGCTCAATGAGCAGTTCTTC
>TRBD1|NA|TRBJ1-5|TRBV5-1
CASSPGTGGVGNQPQHF
TGCGCCAGCAGCCCCGGGACAGGGGGCGTCGGGAATCAGCCCCAGCATTTT
>NA|once|TRBJ2-1|TRBV18
CASSPDRREQFF
TGTGCCAGCTCACCCGATCGGAGAGAGCAGTTCTTC
>TRBD1|NA|TRBJ1-1|TRBV5-1
CASALRQGRVNTEAFF
TGCGCCAGCGCCCTGAGACAGGGGCGGGTGAACACTGAAGCTTTCTTT
>NA|NA|TRBJ2-1|TRBV27
CASSPPPRSISYNEQFF
TGTGCCAGCAGTCCCCCGCCCCGGAGCATTTCCTACAATGAGCAGTTCTTC
>NA|NA|TRBJ1-4|TRBV12-5
CASGLGVSTNEKLFF
TGTGCTAGTGGTTTAGGGGTCTCAACTAATGAAAAACTGTTTTTT
>NA|NA|TRBJ2-7|TRBV7-8
CASSLLAEAGLLEQYF
TGTGCCAGCAGCTTACTGGCCGAAGCAGGGTTGTTAGAGCAGTACTTC
>TRBD2|NA|TRBJ2-1|TRBV4-1
CASSQHIPPTSGVGVEQFF
TGCGCCAGCAGCCAACATATCCCCCCCACTAGCGGAGTTGGGGTTGAGCAGTTCTTC
>TRBD1|NA|TRBJ1-2|TRBV5-1
CASSWGDGTGSGYTF
TGCGCCAGCAGCTGGGGGGACGGGACAGGGAGTGGCTACACCTTC
>TRBD1|NA|TRBJ1-4|TRBV7-8
CASSSRQGATNEKLFF
TGTGCCAGCAGCTCAAGACAGGGCGCAACTAATGAAAAACTGTTTTTT
>TRBD2|NA|TRBJ2-1|TRBV9
CASSPGTSVNEQFF
TGTGCCAGCAGCCCCGGGACTAGTGTTAATGAGCAGTTCTTC
>TRBD2|NA|TRBJ2-1|TRBV7-2
CASSRLAGGNNEQFF
TGTGCCAGCAGCCGACTAGCGGGAGGAAACAATGAGCAGTTCTTC
>TRBD1|NA|TRBJ1-2|TRBV7-9
CASSARDRNYGYTF
TGTGCCAGCAGCGCCCGGGACAGGAACTATGGCTACACCTTC
>NA|NA|TRBJ1-3|TRBV11-2
CASSQTTGLLGNTIYF
TGTGCCAGCAGCCAAACCACAGGGTTGTTAGGAAACACCATATATTTT
>TRBD1|once|TRBJ2-7|TRBV9
CASSVGQGAYEQYF
TGTGCCAGCAGCGTGGGACAGGGGGCTTACGAGCAGTACTTC
>NA|NA|TRBJ2-7|TRBV9
CASSPRLVGEQYF
TGTGCCAGCAGCCCTCGACTAGTGGGGGAGCAGTACTTC
>TRBD2|NA|TRBJ2-7|TRBV5-4
CASSLEAAGGREQYF
TGTGCCAGCAGCTTGGAAGCCGCGGGGGGGAGGGAGCAGTACTTC
>NA|few|TRBJ1-6|TRBV2
CASTQEARASPLHF
TGTGCCAGCACTCAGGAGGCGAGGGCCTCACCCCTCCACTTT
>TRBD1|NA|TRBJ2-2|TRBV7-9
CASSPDRGRTGELFF
TGTGCCAGCAGCCCGGACAGGGGGCGGACCGGGGAGCTGTTTTTT
>TRBD1|NA|TRBJ1-2|TRBV19
CASSTGQGGGYTF
TGTGCCAGTAGTACCGGACAGGGTGGTGGCTACACCTTC
>NA|NA|TRBJ2-7|TRBV7-2
CASSLAGSGSYEQYF
TGTGCCAGCAGCTTAGCGGGTTCAGGCTCCTACGAGCAGTACTTC
>NA|NA|TRBJ1-2|TRBV5-6
CASSAQGKYGYTF
TGTGCCAGCAGCGCGCAGGGAAAGTATGGCTACACCTTC
>NA|NA|TRBJ1-5|TRBV7-2
CASTRVLYSNQPQHF
TGTGCCAGCACCAGGGTCCTGTATAGCAATCAGCCCCAGCATTTT
>TRBD1|NA|TRBJ2-2|TRBV27
CASRTTGTNTGELFF
TGTGCCAGCAGAACGACAGGGACCAACACCGGGGAGCTGTTTTTT
>NA|NA|TRBJ1-4|TRBV30
CACPQGTTNEKLFF
TGTGCCTGTCCGCAGGGGACAACTAATGAAAAACTGTTTTTT
>NA|NA|TRBJ2-2|TRBV15
CATSRAGDSTGELFF
TGTGCCACCAGCAGAGCGGGGGATAGCACCGGGGAGCTGTTTTTT
>NA|NA|TRBJ1-1|TRBV7-9
CASSPGWATINTEAFF
TGTGCCAGCAGCCCGGGATGGGCCACCATTAACACTGAAGCTTTCTTT